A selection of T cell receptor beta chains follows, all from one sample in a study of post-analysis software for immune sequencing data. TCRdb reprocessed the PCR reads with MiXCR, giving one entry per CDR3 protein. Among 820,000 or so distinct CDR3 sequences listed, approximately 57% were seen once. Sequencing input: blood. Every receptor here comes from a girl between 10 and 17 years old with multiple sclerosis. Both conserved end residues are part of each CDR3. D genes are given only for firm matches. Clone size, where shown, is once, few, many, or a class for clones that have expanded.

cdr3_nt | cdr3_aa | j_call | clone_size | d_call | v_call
TGTGCCAGCAGTAAACCCGGGACAGGATTGCGCAATGAGCAGTTCTTC | CASSKPGTGLRNEQFF | TRBJ2-1 | few | TRBD1 | TRBV6-2/TRBV6-3
TGCGCCAGCAGTGAGTGTCTAGCCTACGAGCAGTACTTC | CASSECLAYEQYF | TRBJ2-7 | . | . | TRBV10-2
TGTGCCAGCAGTTTAGCGCCGGCGGGCACAGATACGCAGTATTTT | CASSLAPAGTDTQYF | TRBJ2-3 | few | . | TRBV12-3/TRBV12-4
TGTGCCAGCAGTGAAGCGGTAGGAGCGGGGGTTATGCAGTTCTTC | CASSEAVGAGVMQFF | TRBJ2-1 | . | TRBD2 | TRBV6-1
TGTGCCAGCAGCTCTGCCCAGTTAGCGGGACCGTACAATGAGCAGTTCTTC | CASSSAQLAGPYNEQFF | TRBJ2-1 | . | TRBD2 | TRBV7-9
TGTGCCAGCAGCCCCCTGGGCGGGGGAGCCTCAGATACGCAGTATTTT | CASSPLGGGASDTQYF | TRBJ2-3 | . | TRBD2 | TRBV7-2
TGTGCCAGCAGCTTAGTCGAGCACGGGGAGCTGTTTTTT | CASSLVEHGELFF | TRBJ2-2 | . | . | TRBV11-2
TGTGCCGGAGGTCTGGGGGGAGCAAGCACAGATACGCAGTATTTT | CAGGLGGASTDTQYF | TRBJ2-3 | . | . | TRBV30
TGCGCCAGCAGCCAAGACCGGACAGTCGATAATTCACCCCTCCACTTT | CASSQDRTVDNSPLHF | TRBJ1-6 | few | . | TRBV4-1
TGTGCCAGCAGTGGGGACAGGGGGCGTAGCAATCAGCCCCAGCATTTT | CASSGDRGRSNQPQHF | TRBJ1-5 | . | . | TRBV21-1
TGTGCCAGCAGCGATTCATTCTACGAGCAGTACTTC | CASSDSFYEQYF | TRBJ2-7 | . | . | TRBV12-3/TRBV12-4
TGCGCCAGCAGCTTGGAGTTAAAGACGGATAACTATGGCTACACCTTC | CASSLELKTDNYGYTF | TRBJ1-2 | . | . | TRBV5-1